What follows are 13 T cell receptor beta chains derived from one specimen sequenced in a study of shared T cell receptors in the human thymus. Repertoires were generated with immunoSEQ multiplex PCR, while TCRdb's copy carries only in-frame clones and drops some. The sample lists 700,000 or so clones; roughly 85% were seen once. This sample also appeared in a second study, on human thymus T cells.

The sample comprised thymocytes. These receptors all come from a girl under three years old with a congenital heart defect.

This clone was seen just once. CDR3 region: CASSVGGPLNYGYTF. CDR3 sequence (DNA): TGTGCCAGCAGCGTAGGAGGTCCTCTTAACTATGGCTACACCTTC. This rearrangement joins TRBV9 to TRBJ1-2; D not certain. This CDR3 is built from 15 residues. The germline CDR1 and CDR2 sequences are SGDLS and YYNGEE. With 0 bases removed from V and 1 base from J, the gap between germline ends came to 10 bases.

This clone has a handful of counts. The chain employs TRBV5-4 and TRBJ1-1; a weak D match, TRBD1 (5 bases). The CDR3 runs 14 residues. The ends were cut back, 4 bases at V and 10 bases at J, with 20 bases in the middle. The germline gives CDR1 SGHNT, CDR2 YYREEE (reference sequence). The CDR3, as DNA: TGTGCCAGCAGCCCCGGTGGGGGGAGGGCCCCAGCTTTCTTT. Translation gives CASSPGGGRAPAFF.

The chain combines TRBV10-3 with TRBJ1-2; D is perhaps TRBD1 (6 bases). Germline assignment: CDR1 ENHRY and CDR2 SYGVKD. V lost 6 bases and J lost 4, with 12 bases in between. This CDR3 comprises 13 residues. CDR3 sequence (DNA): TGTGCCATCAGGGGTGGACAGCCCTATGGCTACACCTTC. Protein product: CAIRGGQPYGYTF.

A single count supports this clone. The chain recombines TRBV6-1 with TRBJ1-1; 9 nucleotides match TRBD1. CDR1 is MNHNS, CDR2 SASEGT, per germline. There are 16 residues in the CDR3. Trimming at V came to 3 bases and at J to 5 bases, leaving 10 bases not matched to a gene. CDR3 amino acids: CASSDFGDRVRTEAFF. DNA for the CDR3: TGTGCCAGCAGTGATTTCGGGGACAGGGTAAGGACTGAAGCTTTCTTT.

This chain uses TRBV7-6 with TRBJ2-5; TRBD2 agrees at 12 bases. The CDR3 has 19 amino acids. V dropped 5 bases and J dropped 0; count of bases not matched to a gene: 13. Looked up from germline, CDR1 is SGHVS and CDR2 is FNYEAQ. CDR3 DNA sequence: TGTGCCAGCAGCCCACAGACTAGCGGGGGACACAGGTACCAAGAGACCCAGTACTTC. Translation: CASSPQTSGGHRYQETQYF.

This sequence joins TRBV30 and TRBJ1-5; 8 bases map to TRBD1. Germline CDR1 is GTSNPN and CDR2 is SVGIG (reference sequence). V lost 2 bases, J lost 6 bases, and 12 bases stayed unmatched. The CDR3 length is 16 residues. The CDR3 protein is CAWSLAGGRKSQPQHF. The CDR3 DNA reads TGTGCCTGGAGTCTGGCAGGGGGCCGCAAGAGTCAGCCCCAGCATTTT.

The CDR3 loop is CASSPTGPLYGYTF. The CDR3 coding sequence is TGTGCCAGCAGCCCTACAGGGCCCCTCTATGGCTACACCTTC. The V gene is TRBV11-2, the J gene TRBJ1-2, with a tentative D call TRBD1 (6 bases). Trimming removed 5 bases at V and 4 bases at J, with 14 bases between. This CDR3 spans 14 amino acids. Looked up from germline, CDR1 is SGHAT and CDR2 is FQNNGV.

The chain carries TRBV9 and TRBJ2-3; D uncertain. The CDR3 has 12 residues. Germline CDR1 and CDR2: SGDLS and YYNGEE. Trimming left V 3 bases short and J 6 bases short, with 8 bases between. CDR3 sequence reads: CASSGLRDTQYF. The CDR3 nucleotides read TGTGCCAGCAGCGGACTTCGGGATACGCAGTATTTT.

J is TRBJ2-1 and V is TRBV4-3; D is possibly TRBD2 (6 bases). V was clipped by 1 base and J by 1 base, with 11 bases between them. In germline, CDR1 is LGHNA, CDR2 YSLEER. The CDR3 covers 16 residues. The CDR3 here is CASSQAGTVSYNEQFF. The CDR3 bases are TGCGCCAGCAGCCAAGCAGGGACTGTATCCTACAATGAGCAGTTCTTC.

This clone was found a few times. This rearrangement joins TRBV5-1 to TRBJ2-5, with D perhaps TRBD2 (6 bases). Germline lookup yields CDR1 SGHRS and CDR2 YFSETQ. The CDR3 contains 14 residues. The ends were cut back, 4 bases at V and 6 bases at J, with 16 bases in the middle. Here the CDR3 reads CASSPGDFLKTQYF. The DNA of the CDR3 is TGCGCCAGCAGCCCCGGGGACTTCCTCAAGACCCAGTACTTC.

The chain has TRBV28 and TRBJ1-1, with D perhaps matching TRBD1 (5 bases). Per the germline V gene, CDR1 is MDHEN and CDR2 is SYDVKM. V shed 2 bases and J shed 8 bases, with 6 bases lying between them. The CDR3 is made up of 11 amino acids. DNA for the CDR3: TGTGCCAGCAGTTTACCAGGGGAAGCTTTCTTT. Amino acids: CASSLPGEAFF.

The chain joins TRBV10-3 to TRBJ1-1; D remains unclear. Germline V CDR1 and CDR2: ENHRY, SYGVKD. Trimming removed 10 bases at V and 0 bases at J, with 27 bases between. The CDR3 runs to 18 residues. CDR3 bases: TGTGCCACTAAACAAGAAGCAGCGACGGAAAACATGAACACTGAAGCTTTCTTT. This sequence encodes CATKQEAATENMNTEAFF.

V usage is TRBV6-1 and J usage is TRBJ1-3; TRBD1 aligns across 7 bases. The CDR3 runs to 16 residues. V shed 3 bases, J shed 0 bases, and the junction held 5 bases outside the gene matches. Germline values: CDR1 MNHNS, CDR2 SASEGT. CDR3 residues: CASSEGQFDSGNTIYF. In DNA form, the CDR3 reads TGTGCCAGCAGTGAGGGACAGTTCGACTCTGGAAACACCATATATTTT.